These 11 T cell receptor beta chains were sequenced from one sample in a study of cytomegalovirus exposure and HLA in healthy donors. Use of 60 Vbeta and 13 Jbeta primers characterized the PCR. Sequencing was performed with immunoSEQ multiplex PCR; in TCRdb, only in-frame clones are kept and a portion is missing. This sample yields around 150,000 clones, of which approximately 80% are seen a single time; roughly 7.7% belongs to the top ten. The sample comprised PBMCs. These receptors originate from a woman in her 30s in good health and CMV-seropositive.

This chain connects TRBV7-9 to TRBJ1-3; D uncertain. The V gene's germline CDR1 is SEHNR and CDR2 FQNEAQ (reference sequence). Trimming removed 6 bases at V and 1 base at J, with 10 bases between. CDR3 length: 14 residues. This CDR3 is CASRQRDSGNTIYF. The CDR3 nucleotides read TGTGCCAGCAGACAGCGGGATTCTGGAAACACCATATATTTT.

Note on this clone: One end of the junction is discordant with germline, which a read error may explain. The J gene is TRBJ1-5, the V gene TRBV4-1; 9 bases fit TRBD1. Germline CDR1 is MGHRA and CDR2 is YSYEKL. CDR3 length: 14 residues. The CDR3 loop reads CASRRTGGKQPQHF. The CDR3 bases are TGCGCCAGCAGACGTACAGGGGGCAAACAGCCCCAGCATTTT.

This clone has more than one count but fewer than ten. Other DNA sequences in this sample translate to the same CDR3. The chain combines TRBV6-6 with TRBJ2-1; D gene ambiguous. Germline CDR1 is MNHNY and CDR2 is SVGAGI (reference sequence). V dropped 2 bases and J dropped 3 bases, with 8 bases sitting between them. The CDR3 covers 14 residues. The CDR3 bases are TGTGCCAGCAGTTACAGCCGAGTCTACAATGAGCAGTTCTTC. This codes for CASSYSRVYNEQFF.

The chain recombines TRBV4-3 with TRBJ2-5, with 9 nucleotides matching TRBD2. The germline V gene has CDR1 LGHNA and CDR2 YSLEER. CDR3 length: 16 amino acids. Germline trimming cut 1 base from V and 4 bases from J; bases unmatched to any gene: 7. The CDR3 DNA reads TGCGCCAGCAGCCAAGGTAGCGGGGGCCTAAGAGAGACCCAGTACTTC. Protein: CASSQGSGGLRETQYF.

This rearrangement joins TRBV5-1 to TRBJ1-1; 8 bases are a match to TRBD1. The junction had 5 bases not matched to a gene; V was cut back by 4 bases and J by 3 bases. Germline V gene data show CDR1 as SGHRS and CDR2 as YFSETQ. The CDR3 has 14 amino acids. CDR3 in DNA: TGCGCCAGCAGCACCGCACAGGGGGACACTGAAGCTTTCTTT. This sequence encodes CASSTAQGDTEAFF.

The chain links TRBV7-6 to TRBJ2-1, with 9 nucleotides matching TRBD1. V shed 2 bases and J 8 bases; nucleotides not matched to a gene: 7. Germline V lookup: CDR1 SGHVS, CDR2 FNYEAQ. The CDR3 extends over 15 amino acids. The CDR3 DNA is TGTGCCAGCAGCTTACCGGGACAGGGTAGACATGAGCAGTTCTTC. Amino acids: CASSLPGQGRHEQFF.

The chain joins TRBV4-1 to TRBJ2-5, with D perhaps matching TRBD1 (6 bases). The V end lost 6 bases, the J end lost 1 base, and 15 bases lay between the germline ends. The germline gives CDR1 MGHRA, CDR2 YSYEKL. This CDR3 has 15 amino acids. For the CDR3, the DNA is TGCGCCAGCAGTCACAGGGAGAGGACCCAAGAGACCCAGTACTTC. Amino acid sequence: CASSHRERTQETQYF.

J is TRBJ1-1 and V is TRBV10-3; TRBD1 is a possible D gene (5 bases). CDR3 size: 16 residues. Germline V gene lookup returns CDR1 ENHRY and CDR2 SYGVKD. The V end was cut by 2 bases, the J end by 0 bases, with 13 bases between. CDR3 protein: CAISERDQGLNTEAFF. CDR3 DNA: TGTGCCATCAGTGAGCGTGATCAGGGCCTGAACACTGAAGCTTTCTTT.

The V call is TRBV9, the J call TRBJ1-2; TRBD1 agrees at 8 bases. The CDR3 is 15 residues long. V trimming: 2 bases; J trimming: 3 bases; junction bases outside the gene matches: 6. Germline CDR1 SGDLS, CDR2 YYNGEE. Here the CDR3 DNA reads TGTGCCAGCAGCGTCGGACAGGGTGGGCACTATGGCTACACCTTC. This encodes CASSVGQGGHYGYTF.

The chain uses TRBV5-1 and TRBJ2-2; D is unclear. Germline loops: CDR1 SGHRS, CDR2 YFSETQ. The CDR3 runs 15 residues. Trimming stripped 0 bases from V and 6 bases from J, with 12 bases between. In DNA form, the CDR3 reads TGCGCCAGCAGCTTGGAGTCGGCAGGCGCCGGGGAGCTGTTTTTT. Its translation: CASSLESAGAGELFF.

The count of this clone is one. The chain employs TRBV4-1 and TRBJ2-2; perhaps TRBD1 as D (6 bases). With 0 bases removed from V and 7 bases from J, the gap between germline ends came to 9 bases. This CDR3 is 14 amino acids long. CDR1 is MGHRA and CDR2 is YSYEKL in the germline V gene. In nucleotides, the CDR3 is TGCGCCAGCAGCCAAGAGGGCAGGGGCGGGGAGCTGTTTTTT. Residues: CASSQEGRGGELFF.